The sequence of this TCR beta chain was determined in a study of cytomegalovirus exposure and HLA in healthy donors. Study-wide results and limits: The classifier was said to identify cytomegalovirus status with high specificity and sensitivity. There were some V segments, including TRBV6-2 and TRBV6-3, excluded as indistinguishable.

With regard to this clone: Its antigen is unknown.

The CDR3 is made up of 15 amino acids. V was pared by 3 bases and J by 7 bases, with 8 bases of the junction left unmatched. The germline V gene has CDR1 LNHDA and CDR2 SQIVND (reference sequence). The study ran its PCR with 60 Vbeta and 13 Jbeta primers. Libraries were prepared by immunoSEQ multiplex PCR; TCRdb keeps only in-frame clonotypes and omits some of them. The sample carries about 110,000 clones, just under 75% recorded once. The sequenced sample was PBMCs. This receptor was identified in a middle-aged man in good health and CMV-seropositive. The chain combines TRBV19 with TRBJ1-1; the match to TRBD1 covers 10 bases. The CDR3 spells CASSIPGQGFFEAFF. The CDR3 coding sequence is TGTGCCAGTAGTATTCCGGGACAGGGGTTCTTTGAAGCTTTCTTT. Full variable domain (missing parts from reference TRBV19 and TRBJ1-1): DGGITQSPKYLFRKEGQNVTLSCEQNLNHDAMYWYRQDPGQGLRLIYYSQIVNDFQKGDIAEGYSVSREKKESFPLTVTSAQKNPTAFYLCASSIPGQGFFEAFFGQGTRLTVV.